This T cell receptor beta chain was sequenced in a study of Tregs in tolerant kidney transplant recipients. V trimming: 6 bases; J trimming: 0 bases; junction bases outside the gene matches: 4. This CDR3 comprises 15 residues. Germline CDR1 and CDR2: MNHNS and SASEGT. Measured with immunoSEQ multiplex PCR; TCRdb has only the in-frame clones, and not every one. Among around 98,000 clones listed, roughly 93% were seen once. Source: CD4+ T cells from blood, taken before the transplant. The genes are TRBV6-1 and TRBJ2-7, with TRBD1 matching 11 bases. This receptor was identified in a human donor who received a combined kidney and bone marrow transplant. In DNA, the CDR3 is TGTGCCAGCAGCGCCGGGACAGGGGGCTCCTACGAGCAGTACTTC. Translating gives CASSAGTGGSYEQYF.